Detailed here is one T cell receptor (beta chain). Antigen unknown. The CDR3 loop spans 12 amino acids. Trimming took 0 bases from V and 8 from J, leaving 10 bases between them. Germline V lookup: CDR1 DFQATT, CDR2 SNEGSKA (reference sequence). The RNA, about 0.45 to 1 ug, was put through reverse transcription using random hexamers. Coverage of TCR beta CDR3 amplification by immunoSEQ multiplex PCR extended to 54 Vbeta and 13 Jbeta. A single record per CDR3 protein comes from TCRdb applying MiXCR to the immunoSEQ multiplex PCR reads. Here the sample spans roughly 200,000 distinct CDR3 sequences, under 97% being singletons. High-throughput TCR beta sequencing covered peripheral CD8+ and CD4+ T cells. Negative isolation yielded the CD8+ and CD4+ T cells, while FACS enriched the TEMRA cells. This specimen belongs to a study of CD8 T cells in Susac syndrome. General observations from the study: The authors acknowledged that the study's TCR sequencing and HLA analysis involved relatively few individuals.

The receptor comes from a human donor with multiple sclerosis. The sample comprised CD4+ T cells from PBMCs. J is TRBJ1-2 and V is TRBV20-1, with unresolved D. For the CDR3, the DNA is TGCAGTGCTAGAGATCTTAAGGAAGGCTACACCTTC. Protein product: CSARDLKEGYTF.